The 8 T cell receptor beta chains given below trace back to one sample, sequenced in a study of T cell responses to AZD1222 COVID-19 vaccine. Here immunoSEQ multiplex PCR was the method, and the copy in TCRdb shows in-frame clones only, minus some. Here the sample spans around 130,000 clones, about nine tenths being singletons. The sequencing here drew on peripheral blood, taken on day 0 of AZD1222 vaccination. Receptors originate from an adult in good health.

The chain combines TRBV7-8 with TRBJ2-2, with D uncertain. CDR1 SGHVS and CDR2 FQNEAQ come from the germline V gene. The CDR3 is 16 residues long. V dropped 5 bases and J dropped 1 base, with 14 bases sitting between them. The CDR3 protein is CASSRAGPGNTGELFF. The DNA of the CDR3 is TGTGCCAGCAGCCGAGCCGGGCCCGGGAACACCGGGGAGCTGTTTTTT.

The chain's CDR3 is CASQKEWGNQPQHF. The CDR3 region has the DNA TGTGCCAGCCAAAAAGAATGGGGCAATCAGCCCCAGCATTTT. V and J are TRBV2 and TRBJ1-5; D unresolved. The germline gives CDR1 SNHLY, CDR2 FYNNEI. V was pared by 8 bases and J by 2 bases, with 13 bases between. This CDR3 comprises 14 residues. Drawing the rest from reference TRBV2 and TRBJ1-5, the complete variable domain is EPEVTQTPSHQVTQMGQEVILRCVPISNHLYFYWYRQILGQKVEFLVSFYNNEISEKSEIFDDQFSVERPDGSNFTLKIRSTKLEDSAMYFCASQKEWGNQPQHFGDGTRLSIL.

The chain couples TRBV9 to TRBJ2-5; D gene unclear. Looked up from germline, CDR1 is SGDLS and CDR2 is YYNGEE. V lost 4 bases and J 3 bases, leaving 10 bases between the germline ends. The CDR3 contains 13 residues. The CDR3 region is CASSPFSKETQYF. The CDR3 DNA follows: TGTGCCAGCAGCCCCTTTTCCAAAGAGACCCAGTACTTC. Full variable domain (remainder filled in from reference TRBV9 and TRBJ2-5): DSGVTQTPKHLITATGQRVTLRCSPRSGDLSVYWYQQSLDQGLQFLIQYYNGEERAKGNILERFSAQQFPDLHSELNLSSLELGDSALYFCASSPFSKETQYFGPGTRLLVL.

This chain joins TRBV20-1 and TRBJ2-7, with TRBD2 as a possible D gene (6 bases). The V gene lost 1 base and the J gene lost 7 bases, with 8 bases spanning the gap. This CDR3 region has 11 residues. The germline V gene encodes CDR1 DFQATT and CDR2 SNEGSKA (reference sequence). The CDR3 region is CSARGGGEQYF. The CDR3 nucleotides read TGCAGTGCTAGAGGGGGAGGTGAGCAGTACTTC.

The chain links TRBV19 to TRBJ2-1; 7 bases line up with TRBD1. In germline, CDR1 is LNHDA, CDR2 SQIVND (reference sequence). V lost 9 bases to trimming and J lost 0 bases; unmatched junction nucleotides: 8. This CDR3 has 15 residues. The CDR3: CASTKQGSSYNEQFF. The CDR3 DNA reads as TGTGCCAGCACAAAACAGGGGAGCTCCTACAATGAGCAGTTCTTC.

This sequence joins TRBV19 and TRBJ1-5; 7 bases fit TRBD1. With 1 base clipped from V and 4 bases from J, the junction kept 4 bases outside the gene matches. CDR3 length equals 15 residues. Germline CDR1 is LNHDA and CDR2 is SQIVND (reference sequence). The CDR3 here is CASSIGQGPNQPQHF. Written as DNA, the CDR3 is TGTGCCAGTAGTATAGGACAGGGACCGAATCAGCCCCAGCATTTT.

V and J are TRBV5-8 and TRBJ2-3; 10 bases are shared with TRBD2. Trimming removed 4 bases from V and 2 bases from J; junction bases left unmatched: 10. The CDR3 length is 17 residues. Germline V gives CDR1 SGHTS, CDR2 YDEGEE. As DNA, the CDR3 is TGTGCCAGCAGCGGGGGGCTAGCGGGGGACCTCACAGATACGCAGTATTTT. Amino acids: CASSGGLAGDLTDTQYF.

V usage is TRBV28 and J usage is TRBJ1-3; no firm D call. This CDR3 comprises 15 residues. Germline assignment: CDR1 MDHEN and CDR2 SYDVKM. The germline V and J ends were trimmed by 6 bases and 0 bases, with 12 bases remaining between them. In DNA, the CDR3 is TGTGCCAGCAGCTATTCCCCGGACTCTGGAAACACCATATATTTT. Its protein product is CASSYSPDSGNTIYF.